Following are 18 T cell receptor beta chains from one sample sequenced in a study of beta chain features in type 1 diabetes. Study-wide results and caveats: Shortening that was moderate but significant affected the TCRB CDR3s of Type 1 diabetes patients in all four CD4+ subsets.

Which antigens these TCRs recognize remains unknown. Sequenced material consisted of expressed TCRB transcripts (all of the isolated RNA was reverse transcribed). The method was immunoSEQ multiplex PCR; TCRdb's version includes in-frame clones alone and lacks a portion of them. The top ten hold roughly 0.12% of the sample, which has about 640,000 clones, around 11% seen once. Material: naive CD4+ T cells from blood. The receptors shown here come from a young man with type 1 diabetes.

The chain joins TRBV2 to TRBJ1-5, with 9 bases fitting TRBD1. CDR1 is SNHLY, CDR2 FYNNEI, per germline. There are 19 residues in the CDR3. Trimming at V came to 5 bases and at J to 1 base, leaving 15 bases not matched to a gene. This CDR3 is CASSKATGTGRFSNQPQHF. CDR3 sequence (DNA): TGTGCCAGCAGTAAGGCGACCGGGACAGGGCGGTTCAGCAATCAGCCCCAGCATTTT.

The chain combines TRBV7-9 with TRBJ2-5, with no clear D. CDR1 and CDR2 from the germline V gene are SEHNR and FQNEAQ (reference sequence). CDR3 length: 13 amino acids. The V end was cut by 5 bases, the J end by 5 bases, with 12 bases between. CDR3 loop: CASSQGWRETQYF. Here the CDR3 DNA reads TGTGCCAGCAGCCAAGGTTGGCGGGAGACCCAGTACTTC.

V gene TRBV29-1 combines with J gene TRBJ1-5; D call uncertain. The CDR3 runs to 10 residues. The germline CDR1 and CDR2 sequences are SQVTM and ANQGSEA. V dropped 3 bases and J dropped 7 bases, with 4 bases sitting between them. The chain's CDR3 is CSVDEQPQHF. The CDR3 coding sequence is TGCAGCGTTGACGAGCAGCCCCAGCATTTT. The entire variable domain, with the rest obtained from reference TRBV29-1 and TRBJ1-5, is as follows: SAVISQKPSRDICQRGTSLTIQCQVDSQVTMMFWYRQQPGQSLTLIATANQGSEATYESGFVIDKFPISRPNLTFSTLTVSNMSPEDSSIYLCSVDEQPQHFGDGTRLSIL.

The CDR3 region has the DNA TGCAGCGTTGACGGGGGACAGGGGAACTATGGCTACACCTTC. Translation: CSVDGGQGNYGYTF. The chain has TRBV29-1 and TRBJ1-2; 10 nucleotides align to TRBD1. The CDR3 loop spans 14 amino acids. Trimming at V came to 3 bases and at J to 2 bases, leaving 3 bases not matched to a gene. Germline-derived CDR1 and CDR2 are SQVTM and ANQGSEA. The complete variable domain, with remaining parts taken from reference TRBV29-1 and TRBJ1-2, reads SAVISQKPSRDICQRGTSLTIQCQVDSQVTMMFWYRQQPGQSLTLIATANQGSEATYESGFVIDKFPISRPNLTFSTLTVSNMSPEDSSIYLCSVDGGQGNYGYTFGSGTRLTVV.

This chain links TRBV5-4 with TRBJ2-5, with TRBD2 matching over 7 bases. Germline V lookup: CDR1 SGHNT, CDR2 YYREEE (reference sequence). This CDR3 has 13 residues. The ends lost 7 bases at V and 1 base at J; junction bases unmatched: 4. In DNA form, the CDR3 reads TGTGCCAGCGGATGGACTAGCCAAGAGACCCAGTACTTC. It translates to CASGWTSQETQYF.

There are a few counts of this clone. The V call is TRBV5-1, the J call TRBJ2-1; 8 nucleotides line up with TRBD1. The germline gives CDR1 SGHRS, CDR2 YFSETQ. The junction had 13 bases not matched to a gene; V was cut back by 2 bases and J by 12 bases. This CDR3 contains 15 residues. CDR3 sequence reads: CASSLEGQGKKVQFF. CDR3 nucleotide sequence: TGCGCCAGCAGCTTAGAAGGACAGGGAAAAAAGGTGCAGTTCTTC.

This chain joins TRBV7-9 and TRBJ1-1, with 10 bases matching TRBD1. The germline V gene encodes CDR1 SEHNR and CDR2 FQNEAQ (reference sequence). The CDR3 is 15 residues long. Germline trimming cut 1 base from V and 1 base from J; bases unmatched to any gene: 0. This CDR3 is CASSLGTGGNTEAFF. The CDR3 region has the DNA TGTGCCAGCAGCTTAGGGACAGGGGGGAACACTGAAGCTTTCTTT.

This clone showed up just a few times. This chain joins TRBV29-1 and TRBJ2-1; a possible D gene is TRBD1 (5 bases). This CDR3 has 12 amino acids. Trimming removed 6 bases from V and 9 bases from J, with 15 bases in between. Germline CDR1 reads SQVTM; CDR2 reads ANQGSEA. CDR3 bases: TGCAGCGTAGGGGTTGGGGCATCTGAGCAGTTCTTC. Translating it yields CSVGVGASEQFF.

This clone was seen only a few times. The gene calls are TRBV29-1 and TRBJ1-2; D perhaps matches TRBD1 (6 bases). Germline assignment: CDR1 SQVTM and CDR2 ANQGSEA. Trimming stripped 4 bases from V and 0 bases from J, with 9 bases between. The CDR3 has 13 residues. In DNA form, the CDR3 reads TGCAGCGTTGGGACAGTAGCTAACTATGGCTACACCTTC. Protein sequence: CSVGTVANYGYTF.

The sample holds a few counts of this clone. This chain connects TRBV15 to TRBJ2-5; possible D gene TRBD2, 6 bases. Germline V gene data show CDR1 as LNHNV and CDR2 as YYDKDF (reference sequence). V lost 0 bases and J lost 6, with 11 bases in between. This CDR3 contains 14 residues. This CDR3 reads CATSRDLGGKTQYF. CDR3 nucleotides: TGTGCCACCAGCAGAGATCTGGGAGGAAAGACCCAGTACTTC.

A few counts support this clone. The chain recombines TRBV4-2 with TRBJ2-2, with D perhaps matching TRBD2 (5 bases). This CDR3 spans 17 amino acids. Germline lookup yields CDR1 LGHNA and CDR2 YNFKEQ. The V end was cut by 1 base, the J end by 4 bases, with 16 bases between. The CDR3 loop is CASSQGPHGRGTGELFF. CDR3 DNA sequence: TGTGCCAGCAGCCAAGGGCCTCATGGACGGGGCACCGGGGAGCTGTTTTTT.

The chain is built from TRBV11-3 and TRBJ2-1; 7 nucleotides agree with TRBD1. Germline V lookup: CDR1 SGHNT, CDR2 YENEEA. The CDR3 has 16 residues. The V segment lost 2 bases and the J segment 3 bases; nucleotides outside the gene matches: 7. The CDR3, as DNA: TGTGCCAGCAGCTTAATTTGGGCAGGGGGCTACAATGAGCAGTTCTTC. Its protein product is CASSLIWAGGYNEQFF.

This clone was recorded a few times. The chain recombines TRBV5-6 with TRBJ2-7, with D uncertain. CDR3 length: 11 residues. Germline V gene sequence: CDR1 SGHDT, CDR2 YYEEEE. V lost 4 bases and J lost 1, with 3 bases in between. CDR3 residues: CASSGSYEQYF. CDR3 nucleotides: TGTGCCAGCAGCGGGTCCTACGAGCAGTACTTC.

The chain joins TRBV2 to TRBJ2-7; 9 bases fit TRBD1. The length of the CDR3 is 13 residues. The J segment lost 2 bases and the V segment lost 5 bases, leaving 1 base of the junction unmatched. The germline CDR1 and CDR2 sequences are SNHLY and FYNNEI. CDR3 bases: TGTGCCAGCAGTCGACAGGGGGCCTACGAGCAGTACTTC. Amino acid sequence: CASSRQGAYEQYF.

This clone was seen more than once but under ten times. The chain recombines TRBV9 with TRBJ2-1; tentatively, D is TRBD1 or TRBD2 (5 bases each). The CDR3 covers 17 residues. Trimming shortened V by 5 bases and J by 2 bases, and 20 bases separated the two germline ends. CDR1 is SGDLS, CDR2 YYNGEE, per germline. For the CDR3, the DNA is TGTGCCAGCAGTCCAGGGAGCCCACTGGAGCCCTACAATGAGCAGTTCTTC. Amino acids: CASSPGSPLEPYNEQFF.

V is TRBV7-2 and J is TRBJ2-7; 7 nucleotides agree with TRBD2. Germline CDR1 reads SGHTA; CDR2 reads FQGNSA. Germline trimming cut 5 bases from V and 0 bases from J; bases unmatched to any gene: 7. This CDR3 contains 15 residues. The DNA for the CDR3 is TGTGCCAGCAGCCCGGCGGGAGTTACCTCCTACGAGCAGTACTTC. Translated: CASSPAGVTSYEQYF.

As to this clone: The same CDR3 can be traced to other DNA sequences in this sample. The chain recombines TRBV27 with TRBJ2-6; D is unclear. The CDR3 loop spans 14 amino acids. Trimming pared 2 bases from V and 0 bases from J, leaving 2 bases between. CDR1 is MNHEY, CDR2 SMNVEV, per germline (reference sequence). The CDR3 sequence is CASSLTSGANVLTF. The CDR3 coding sequence is TGTGCCAGCAGTTTAACCTCTGGGGCCAACGTCCTGACTTTC.

This clone showed up just a few times. The chain is built from TRBV28 and TRBJ2-1; 9 nucleotides match TRBD1. Germline-derived CDR1 and CDR2 are MDHEN and SYDVKM. There are 16 residues in the CDR3. Unmatched junction bases numbered 11, after V lost 7 bases and J lost 4 bases. The CDR3 DNA follows: TGTGCCAGCACCGCTCCGGGGACAGGGCAATACAATGAGCAGTTCTTC. Amino acid sequence: CASTAPGTGQYNEQFF.